The rows below give T cell receptor beta chains drawn from one sample of a study of cytomegalovirus exposure and HLA in healthy donors. The table came from immunoSEQ multiplex PCR; TCRdb's copy has only in-frame clones and leaves some out. This sample has 200,000 to 250,000 clones, with roughly 90% found just once. Sequences were obtained from PBMCs. The origin of the receptors is a woman aged 18-35 years in good health and CMV-seronegative. Each CDR3 is given with its conserved first and last residue. The order of the fields is J gene, D gene, clone size, V gene, CDR3 DNA, CDR3 protein. The D gene is left open where the match is weak. The size of a clone is reported for some rows only, either as once, few or many, or as a class for expanded clones.

J gene: TRBJ1-1; D gene: -; clone size: -; V gene: TRBV6-5; CDR3 DNA: TGTGCCAGCAGTTACCTGGACAGCATGAACACTGAAGCTTTCTTT; CDR3 protein: CASSYLDSMNTEAFF
J gene: TRBJ1-1; D gene: TRBD1; clone size: -; V gene: TRBV6-5; CDR3 DNA: TGTGCCAGCAGTTACTCGGGGACAGCGCTCACTGAAGCTTTCTTT; CDR3 protein: CASSYSGTALTEAFF
J gene: TRBJ1-1; D gene: -; clone size: -; V gene: TRBV7-6; CDR3 DNA: TGTGCCAGCAGCCCGACCGGGGGCACTGAAGCTTTCTTT; CDR3 protein: CASSPTGGTEAFF
J gene: TRBJ1-2; D gene: -; clone size: -; V gene: TRBV6-5; CDR3 DNA: TGTGCCAGCAGTCGGGACTACCATGGCTACACCTTC; CDR3 protein: CASSRDYHGYTF
J gene: TRBJ2-7; D gene: TRBD2; clone size: -; V gene: TRBV27; CDR3 DNA: TGTGCCAGCAGTTATTTGGGGGCTCTAGCGGGAGCGAGCTCCTACGAGCAGTACTTC; CDR3 protein: CASSYLGALAGASSYEQYF
J gene: TRBJ1-5; D gene: TRBD1; clone size: -; V gene: TRBV29-1; CDR3 DNA: TGCAGCGCAGGGACAGATAGCAATCAGCCCCAGCATTTT; CDR3 protein: CSAGTDSNQPQHF
J gene: TRBJ1-2; D gene: TRBD1; clone size: -; V gene: TRBV29-1; CDR3 DNA: TGCAGCGGCGGACAGGGCGCGAACTATGGCTACACCTTC; CDR3 protein: CSGGQGANYGYTF
J gene: TRBJ1-2; D gene: -; clone size: -; V gene: TRBV6-5; CDR3 DNA: TGTGCCAGCAGTTACCTTGGCCAGGGATACTATGGCTACACCTTC; CDR3 protein: CASSYLGQGYYGYTF
J gene: TRBJ1-1; D gene: -; clone size: once; V gene: TRBV21-1; CDR3 DNA: TGTGCCAGCAGGGACCAGGGATGCACTGAAGCTTTCTTT; CDR3 protein: CASRDQGCTEAFF
J gene: TRBJ1-1; D gene: -; clone size: -; V gene: TRBV7-9; CDR3 DNA: TGTGCCAGCAGCCTATTTTCGGGAGGGGACACTGAAGCTTTCTTT; CDR3 protein: CASSLFSGGDTEAFF
J gene: TRBJ2-7; D gene: TRBD2; clone size: -; V gene: TRBV7-9; CDR3 DNA: TGTGCCAGCAGCTTAGCGGGACTAGGAACCTACGAGCAGTACTTC; CDR3 protein: CASSLAGLGTYEQYF
J gene: TRBJ2-4; D gene: -; clone size: -; V gene: TRBV7-2; CDR3 DNA: TGTGCCAGCAGCTTAATTCTGGGAACGGGAATTGGCAAAAACATTCAGTACTTC; CDR3 protein: CASSLILGTGIGKNIQYF
J gene: TRBJ1-6; D gene: -; clone size: -; V gene: TRBV7-2; CDR3 DNA: TGTGCCAGCAGCTTAGATCCAGGGTATAATTCACCCCTCCACTTT; CDR3 protein: CASSLDPGYNSPLHF
J gene: TRBJ1-4; D gene: TRBD1; clone size: -; V gene: TRBV7-2; CDR3 DNA: TGTGCCAGCAGCTTCGGACAGGGCGGGGAAAAACTGTTTTTT; CDR3 protein: CASSFGQGGEKLFF
J gene: TRBJ1-1; D gene: -; clone size: -; V gene: TRBV27; CDR3 DNA: TGTGCCAGCAGTAGGGGGGGGTATTCGAACACTGAAGCTTTCTTT; CDR3 protein: CASSRGGYSNTEAFF
J gene: TRBJ1-3; D gene: TRBD1; clone size: -; V gene: TRBV5-4; CDR3 DNA: TGTGCCAGCAGCTTGGTCTTGGGACAGGCTAATGGAAACACCATATATTTT; CDR3 protein: CASSLVLGQANGNTIYF
J gene: TRBJ1-4; D gene: -; clone size: -; V gene: TRBV9; CDR3 DNA: TGTGCCAGCAGCGTAGGCGGCTCGGGGGGCCCTAAGGCCAAACTGTTTTTT; CDR3 protein: CASSVGGSGGPKAKLFF
J gene: TRBJ2-3; D gene: TRBD1; clone size: -; V gene: TRBV7-3; CDR3 DNA: TGTGCCAGCAGGGCGGGACAGGGGGCACGAGATACGCAGTATTTT; CDR3 protein: CASRAGQGARDTQYF
J gene: TRBJ1-1; D gene: -; clone size: -; V gene: TRBV10-3; CDR3 DNA: TGTGCCACCAACAAAGATTCGAACACTGAAGCTTTCTTT; CDR3 protein: CATNKDSNTEAFF
J gene: TRBJ2-7; D gene: -; clone size: -; V gene: TRBV27; CDR3 DNA: TGTGCCAGCCGGTCATACGACTCCTACGAGCAGTACTTC; CDR3 protein: CASRSYDSYEQYF
J gene: TRBJ1-1; D gene: TRBD1; clone size: -; V gene: TRBV5-1; CDR3 DNA: TGCGCCAGCAGCTTCCGGGACAGAGATAAAGCTTTCTTT; CDR3 protein: CASSFRDRDKAFF
J gene: TRBJ1-3; D gene: -; clone size: -; V gene: TRBV7-6; CDR3 DNA: TGTGCCAGCAGCTTTGGAGGGATCGGAAACACCATATATTTT; CDR3 protein: CASSFGGIGNTIYF
J gene: TRBJ1-3; D gene: TRBD1; clone size: -; V gene: TRBV29-1; CDR3 DNA: TGCAGCGTCGTGGACAGGGCTGGAAACACCATATATTTT; CDR3 protein: CSVVDRAGNTIYF
J gene: TRBJ1-2; D gene: -; clone size: once; V gene: TRBV18; CDR3 DNA: TGTGCCAGCTCACCATCGGGACGGGACTTCTATGGCTACACCTTC; CDR3 protein: CASSPSGRDFYGYTF
J gene: TRBJ1-2; D gene: -; clone size: -; V gene: TRBV18; CDR3 DNA: TGTGCCAGCTCAAAGGCACTAACCGGGACACCCTATGCCGGCTACACCTTC; CDR3 protein: CASSKALTGTPYAGYTF
J gene: TRBJ2-7; D gene: -; clone size: -; V gene: TRBV7-2; CDR3 DNA: TGTGCCAGCAGCTTAGGCGCCCTATACGAGCAGTACTTC; CDR3 protein: CASSLGALYEQYF
J gene: TRBJ2-1; D gene: TRBD2; clone size: -; V gene: TRBV7-2; CDR3 DNA: TGTGCCAGCAGCTTTCCAGCGGGGGTCTACAATGAGCAGTTCTTC; CDR3 protein: CASSFPAGVYNEQFF
J gene: TRBJ1-1; D gene: -; clone size: few; V gene: TRBV6-5; CDR3 DNA: TGTGCCAGCAGGCCTTCGACTCTGAACACTGAAGCTTTCTTT; CDR3 protein: CASRPSTLNTEAFF
J gene: TRBJ2-3; D gene: TRBD2; clone size: -; V gene: TRBV7-2; CDR3 DNA: TGTGCCAGCAGCTTAGTTGGGACTAGCGGCACAGATACGCAGTATTTT; CDR3 protein: CASSLVGTSGTDTQYF
J gene: TRBJ1-4; D gene: -; clone size: few; V gene: TRBV7-9; CDR3 DNA: TGTGCCAGCAGCGCACAGGGCAGGGACGAAAAACTGTTTTTT; CDR3 protein: CASSAQGRDEKLFF
J gene: TRBJ2-7; D gene: -; clone size: -; V gene: TRBV11-2; CDR3 DNA: TGTGCCAGCAGTTCCCCCGGGACTCTGACCTACGAGCAGTACTTC; CDR3 protein: CASSSPGTLTYEQYF
J gene: TRBJ2-5; D gene: -; clone size: -; V gene: TRBV27; CDR3 DNA: TGTGCCAGCAGTTTCGACGGCCCGGGTCAAGAGACCCAGTACTTC; CDR3 protein: CASSFDGPGQETQYF
J gene: TRBJ1-3; D gene: -; clone size: -; V gene: TRBV6-5; CDR3 DNA: TGTGCCAGCAGGCTTCGACGGGACTCTGGAAACACCATATATTTT; CDR3 protein: CASRLRRDSGNTIYF
J gene: TRBJ2-4; D gene: TRBD2; clone size: -; V gene: TRBV5-6; CDR3 DNA: TGTGCCAGCAGCTCTCGAGGACTAGCGGGGCTAGCCAAAAACATTCAGTACTTC; CDR3 protein: CASSSRGLAGLAKNIQYF
J gene: TRBJ2-5; D gene: TRBD1; clone size: -; V gene: TRBV7-7; CDR3 DNA: TGTGCCAGCAGCTTATTCACAGGGGGCAAGGGAGAGACCCAGTACTTC; CDR3 protein: CASSLFTGGKGETQYF
J gene: TRBJ1-6; D gene: -; clone size: -; V gene: TRBV19; CDR3 DNA: TGTGCCACGCGAGTGGTTTTTAGCCCCTATAATTCACCCCTCCACTTT; CDR3 protein: CATRVVFSPYNSPLHF
J gene: TRBJ2-6; D gene: TRBD1; clone size: -; V gene: TRBV29-1; CDR3 DNA: TGCAGCGTTGAAACAGGGGCCCCCTCTGGGGCCAACGTCCTGACTTTC; CDR3 protein: CSVETGAPSGANVLTF
J gene: TRBJ2-6; D gene: TRBD2; clone size: -; V gene: TRBV9; CDR3 DNA: TGTGCCAGCAGCGACGGGGGGGTCTTATCTGGGGCCAACGTCCTGACTTTC; CDR3 protein: CASSDGGVLSGANVLTF
J gene: TRBJ2-2; D gene: TRBD1; clone size: -; V gene: TRBV14; CDR3 DNA: TGTGCCAGCAGCCAACCTTCTACAGGGGGGAGCGGGGAGCTGTTTTTT; CDR3 protein: CASSQPSTGGSGELFF
J gene: TRBJ2-5; D gene: TRBD2; clone size: once; V gene: TRBV6-5; CDR3 DNA: TGTGCCAGCAGTTCGAGCGGGAGCGGGGAGACCCAGTACTTC; CDR3 protein: CASSSSGSGETQYF
J gene: TRBJ2-5; D gene: -; clone size: -; V gene: TRBV27; CDR3 DNA: TGTGCCAGCCGGGGGGCCGGGGAGACCCAGTACTTC; CDR3 protein: CASRGAGETQYF
J gene: TRBJ1-5; D gene: -; clone size: -; V gene: TRBV6-9; CDR3 DNA: TGTGCCAGCAGGCATAGACAGCCCCAGCATTTT; CDR3 protein: CASRHRQPQHF
J gene: TRBJ2-3; D gene: -; clone size: -; V gene: TRBV5-1; CDR3 DNA: TGCGCCAGCAGCCTTGAGAGTAGCGGATACACAGATACGCAGTATTTT; CDR3 protein: CASSLESSGYTDTQYF
J gene: TRBJ1-6; D gene: -; clone size: -; V gene: TRBV2; CDR3 DNA: TGTGCCAGCAGTGTCCGACAGTCGCGCTCCTATAATTCACCCCTCCACTTT; CDR3 protein: CASSVRQSRSYNSPLHF
J gene: TRBJ1-2; D gene: TRBD1; clone size: few; V gene: TRBV6-5; CDR3 DNA: TGTGCCAGCAGTTACTCAGGGGGCTCCTATGGCTACACCTTC; CDR3 protein: CASSYSGGSYGYTF